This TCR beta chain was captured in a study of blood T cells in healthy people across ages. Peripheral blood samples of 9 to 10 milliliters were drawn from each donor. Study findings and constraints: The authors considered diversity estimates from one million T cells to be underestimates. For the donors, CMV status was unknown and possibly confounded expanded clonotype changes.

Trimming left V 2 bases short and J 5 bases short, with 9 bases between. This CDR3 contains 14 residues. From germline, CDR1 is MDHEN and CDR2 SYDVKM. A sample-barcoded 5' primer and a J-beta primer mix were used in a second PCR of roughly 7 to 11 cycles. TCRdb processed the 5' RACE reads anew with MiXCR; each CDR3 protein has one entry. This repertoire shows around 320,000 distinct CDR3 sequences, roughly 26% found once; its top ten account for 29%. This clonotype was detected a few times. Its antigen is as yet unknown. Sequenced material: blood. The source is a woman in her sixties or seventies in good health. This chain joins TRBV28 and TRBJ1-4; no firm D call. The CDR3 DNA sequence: TGTGCCAGCAGTTTAGTAGCCGGGAATGAAAAACTGTTTTTT. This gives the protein CASSLVAGNEKLFF. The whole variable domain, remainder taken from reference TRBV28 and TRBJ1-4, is DVKVTQSSRYLVKRTGEKVFLECVQDMDHENMFWYRQDPGLGLRLIYFSYDVKMKEKGDIPEGYSVSREKKERFSLILESASTNQTSMYLCASSLVAGNEKLFFGSGTQLSVL.